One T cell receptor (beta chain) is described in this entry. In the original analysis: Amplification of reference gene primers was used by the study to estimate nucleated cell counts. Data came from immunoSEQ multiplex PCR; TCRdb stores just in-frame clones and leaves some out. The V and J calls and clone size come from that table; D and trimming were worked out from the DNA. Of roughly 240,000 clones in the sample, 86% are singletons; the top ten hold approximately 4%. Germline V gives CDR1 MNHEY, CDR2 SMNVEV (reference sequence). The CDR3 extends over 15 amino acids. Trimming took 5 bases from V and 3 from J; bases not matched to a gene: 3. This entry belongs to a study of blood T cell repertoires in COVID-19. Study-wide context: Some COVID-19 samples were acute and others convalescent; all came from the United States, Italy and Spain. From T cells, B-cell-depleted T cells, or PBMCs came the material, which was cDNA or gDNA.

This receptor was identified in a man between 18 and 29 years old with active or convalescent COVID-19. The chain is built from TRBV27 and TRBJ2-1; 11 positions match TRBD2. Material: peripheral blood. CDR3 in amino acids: CASSLLAGVYNEQFF. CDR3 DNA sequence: TGTGCCAGCAGTCTACTAGCGGGAGTCTACAATGAGCAGTTCTTC.